This is a list of T cell receptor beta chains from one sample in a study of PD-L1 blockade in urothelial cancer. Clones were sequenced by immunoSEQ multiplex PCR, and TCRdb holds only the in-frame ones, with some missing. The repertoire holds 70,000 or so clones, with 80% to 90% as singletons. The source was PBMCs, collected around atezolizumab (anti-PD-L1) treatment. These receptors were obtained from a man between 65 and 79 years old with urothelial cancer. CDR3s include the opening cysteine and the closing phenylalanine or tryptophan. The D gene is left open where the match is weak. Clone size is given for some rows only: seen once, a few or many times, or a class if the clone is expanded.

-	TRBD1	TRBV7-2	TRBJ2-3	CASSFKKGALDTQYF	TGTGCCAGCAGCTTCAAAAAGGGGGCGTTAGATACGCAGTATTTT
-	TRBD2	TRBV9	TRBJ2-3	CASSAYGRARTTDTQYF	TGTGCCAGCAGTGCTTACGGGAGGGCAAGGACCACAGATACGCAGTATTTT
-	TRBD1	TRBV7-8	TRBJ1-2	CASSIRDRGNYGYTF	TGTGCCAGCAGCATCCGGGACAGGGGGAACTATGGCTACACCTTC
-	-	TRBV5-4	TRBJ2-1	CASSPRAISSYNEQFF	TGTGCCAGCAGCCCGCGGGCGATTAGCTCCTACAATGAGCAGTTCTTC
-	-	TRBV5-8	TRBJ2-2	CASSLGTSYTGELFF	TGTGCCAGCAGCCTCGGGACTTCATACACCGGGGAGCTGTTTTTT
-	TRBD1	TRBV6-5	TRBJ2-7	CASRKTGNHEQYF	TGTGCCAGCAGAAAGACAGGGAACCACGAGCAGTACTTC
-	-	TRBV7-9	TRBJ2-6	CASSLTSSGANVLTF	TGTGCCAGCAGCTTAACCAGCTCTGGGGCCAACGTCCTGACTTTC
-	TRBD1	TRBV28	TRBJ1-5	CASSLFRDRARQPQHF	TGTGCCAGCAGTTTATTCCGGGACAGGGCAAGACAGCCCCAGCATTTT
-	TRBD2	TRBV5-1	TRBJ2-1	CASSSGTSNLNEQFF	TGCGCCAGCAGCTCAGGGACTAGCAACCTCAATGAGCAGTTCTTC
-	-	TRBV20-1	TRBJ2-2	CSASGTGELFF	TGCAGTGCTAGCGGGACCGGGGAGCTGTTTTTT
-	TRBD1	TRBV5-6	TRBJ1-5	CASSWGQGAYQPQHF	TGTGCCAGCAGCTGGGGACAGGGGGCATATCAGCCCCAGCATTTT
-	-	TRBV29-1	TRBJ1-2	CSVEVPPGNYGYTF	TGCAGCGTTGAAGTACCTCCAGGGAACTATGGCTACACCTTC
-	-	TRBV11-1	TRBJ2-1	CASSPKAYRANNEQFF	TGTGCCAGCAGCCCCAAAGCCTACAGGGCTAACAATGAGCAGTTCTTC
-	-	TRBV7-3	TRBJ2-7	CASSSLPTSKSYEQYF	TGTGCCAGCAGCTCCCTCCCGACTAGTAAGTCCTACGAGCAGTACTTC
-	-	TRBV5-4	TRBJ1-2	CASSLGTAYGYTF	TGTGCCAGCAGCTTGGGGACAGCTTATGGCTACACCTTC
-	TRBD1	TRBV7-9	TRBJ1-2	CASSPWGGQAGGTGDGYTF	TGTGCCAGCAGCCCATGGGGGGGTCAAGCCGGAGGGACAGGGGATGGCTACACCTTC
-	TRBD1	TRBV7-9	TRBJ2-7	CASSLRIRQGVSYEQYF	TGTGCCAGCAGCTTACGGATTCGGCAGGGGGTGTCCTACGAGCAGTACTTC
-	TRBD2	TRBV19	TRBJ2-1	CASSKLAGVSNEQFF	TGTGCCAGTAGTAAACTAGCGGGAGTCAGCAATGAGCAGTTCTTC
-	TRBD1	TRBV5-1	TRBJ2-3	CASSLGAGDRGRNTQYF	TGCGCCAGCAGCTTAGGGGCAGGAGACAGGGGTAGGAATACGCAGTATTTT
-	TRBD1	TRBV19	TRBJ1-5	CASSRRQGDQPQHF	TGTGCCAGTAGTAGGAGACAGGGGGATCAGCCCCAGCATTTT
-	-	TRBV5-6	TRBJ1-4	CASSPQSPTNEKLFF	TGTGCCAGCAGCCCCCAGTCTCCAACTAATGAAAAACTGTTTTTT
-	TRBD1	TRBV7-8	TRBJ1-4	CASSLTGREKLFF	TGTGCCAGCAGCTTGACAGGGAGGGAAAAACTGTTTTTT
-	-	TRBV29-1	TRBJ2-7	CSVGAFAGAEQYF	TGCAGCGTTGGTGCATTCGCAGGGGCCGAGCAGTACTTC
once	-	TRBV30	TRBJ1-5	CAWSVMGASNQPQHF	TGTGCCTGGAGTGTAATGGGGGCTAGCAATCAGCCCCAGCATTTT
-	-	TRBV10-2	TRBJ2-2	CASNRGMNTGELFF	TGCGCCAGCAATAGGGGAATGAACACCGGGGAGCTGTTTTTT
-	TRBD2	TRBV29-1	TRBJ2-1	CSVVGGLAGNNEQFF	TGCAGCGTTGTAGGGGGACTAGCGGGAAACAATGAGCAGTTCTTC
-	TRBD2	TRBV14	TRBJ2-3	CASSQMAGEPSSTDTQYF	TGTGCCAGCAGCCAAATGGCGGGAGAGCCCTCTAGCACAGATACGCAGTATTTT
-	TRBD1	TRBV6-5	TRBJ2-7	CASSTGGGPTQQYF	TGTGCCAGCAGCACAGGGGGCGGCCCTACCCAGCAGTACTTC
once	TRBD1	TRBV19	TRBJ1-1	CASYGTDGEAFF	TGTGCCAGTTATGGGACAGATGGGGAAGCTTTCTTT